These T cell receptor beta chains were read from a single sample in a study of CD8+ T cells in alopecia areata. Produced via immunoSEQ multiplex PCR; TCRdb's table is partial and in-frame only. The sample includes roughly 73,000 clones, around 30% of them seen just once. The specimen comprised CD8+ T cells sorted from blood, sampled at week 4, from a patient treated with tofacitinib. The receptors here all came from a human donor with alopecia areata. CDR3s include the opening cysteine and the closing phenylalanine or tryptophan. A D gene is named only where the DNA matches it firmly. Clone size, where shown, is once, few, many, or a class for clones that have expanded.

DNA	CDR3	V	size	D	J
TGTGCCTGGAGGGACACCCTAGGGGTTCATGGCTACACCTTC	CAWRDTLGVHGYTF	TRBV30	.	.	TRBJ1-2
TGTGCCTGGAGTGATGGCAATGAGCAGTTCTTC	CAWSDGNEQFF	TRBV30	.	.	TRBJ2-1
TGTGCCTGGACCGGGACTCCGAACACCGGGGAGCTGTTTTTT	CAWTGTPNTGELFF	TRBV30	.	.	TRBJ2-2
TGTGCCAGCCGCCACACCGGGGAGCTGTTTTTT	CASRHTGELFF	TRBV25-1	.	.	TRBJ2-2
TGTGCCAGCAGCGCCGACCCCGGAATGACCGGGGAGCTGTTTTTT	CASSADPGMTGELFF	TRBV7-9	.	.	TRBJ2-2
TGTGCCTGGAGTGGACTAGCCGACAATGAGCAGTTCTTC	CAWSGLADNEQFF	TRBV30	.	TRBD2	TRBJ2-1
TGTGCCAGCAGCTTAGACATTGGACCCCAAGAGACCCAGTACTTC	CASSLDIGPQETQYF	TRBV7-2	.	.	TRBJ2-5
TGTGCCTATTCAGCGGGAGGGCCATGGTTCTTC	CAYSAGGPWFF	TRBV30	.	TRBD2	TRBJ2-1
TGCGCCAGCAAGTCGACACGCTCAACTCAAGAGACCCAGTACTTC	CASKSTRSTQETQYF	TRBV5-1	few	.	TRBJ2-5
TGTGCCAGTAGTATAGATTCGACTAGCGCTAGCACAGATACGCAGTATTTT	CASSIDSTSASTDTQYF	TRBV19	few	TRBD2	TRBJ2-3
TGTGCCGTCGAGCCACACCCGGAGGACACCGGGGAGCTGTTTTTT	CAVEPHPEDTGELFF	TRBV6-6	.	.	TRBJ2-2
TGCAGCGTTGTCGAGTTCCGAATGGGAGGCGAGCAGTACTTC	CSVVEFRMGGEQYF	TRBV29-1	few	.	TRBJ2-7
TGTGCCAGCAGGCGCCGGGCCGAGAGCTCCTACAATGAGCAGTTCTTC	CASRRRAESSYNEQFF	TRBV2	few	.	TRBJ2-1
TGTGCCATCTCGCGGGAGGTAGACGAGCAGTACTTC	CAISREVDEQYF	TRBV10-3	few	TRBD2	TRBJ2-7
TGTGCCAGCAGCGGGGGCCACGGGGCCAACGTCCTGACTTTC	CASSGGHGANVLTF	TRBV9	.	.	TRBJ2-6
TGTGCCAGCAGCCAACAGGGCTTGTGGCCTGAAGCTTTCTTT	CASSQQGLWPEAFF	TRBV7-9	.	.	TRBJ1-1
TGTGCCAGCAGCTCCCGAGACAGGGATCAAGAGACCCAGTACTTC	CASSSRDRDQETQYF	TRBV7-9	few	TRBD1	TRBJ2-5
TGCAGCGTTGAAGCCCCGTACTACGAGCAGTACTTC	CSVEAPYYEQYF	TRBV29-1	.	.	TRBJ2-7
TGTGCCAGCACCCTATCACCAGGTACCACTGAAGCTTTCTTT	CASTLSPGTTEAFF	TRBV7-2	.	.	TRBJ1-1
TGCAGCGTCCTGAACAAGAACGGAGGCTACACCTTC	CSVLNKNGGYTF	TRBV29-1	.	.	TRBJ1-2
TGCAGCGTTCTACACGGGACAGACTACGAGCAGTACTTC	CSVLHGTDYEQYF	TRBV29-1	.	TRBD1	TRBJ2-7
TGTGCCAGCAGCGTAGGGGACAGGGACCTTGGCTATGGCTACACCTTC	CASSVGDRDLGYGYTF	TRBV9	many	TRBD1	TRBJ1-2
TGTGCCACCAGCAGTAGCAAGGGGGCGCGGGTCTATGGCTACACCTTC	CATSSSKGARVYGYTF	TRBV15	few	TRBD1	TRBJ1-2
TGTGCCAGCAGTTACCTTCGACGCGATGGCTACACCTTC	CASSYLRRDGYTF	TRBV6-5	few	.	TRBJ1-2